The clone carrying this TCR beta chain showed up just once. TCRdb's copy holds only in-frame clones and misses some; the assay was immunoSEQ multiplex PCR. The sample lists some 150,000 clones, roughly nine tenths seen once, with 4.5% to 6% in the top ten. The data belong to a study of T cell responses to AZD1222 COVID-19 vaccine. V shed 1 base and J shed 3 bases, with 7 bases lying between them. Germline lookup yields CDR1 SGDLS and CDR2 YYNGEE. This CDR3 has 13 residues. The sequence was obtained from an adult in good health. The chain is built from TRBV9 and TRBJ1-2; D not certain. Material: peripheral blood, obtained on day 0 of MenACWY control vaccination. The CDR3 region is CASSVRVDYGYTF. In DNA form, the CDR3 reads TGTGCCAGCAGCGTAAGGGTAGACTATGGCTACACCTTC.